A single T cell receptor beta chain is shown here with its context. Some clones are missing from TCRdb's copy, which holds only in-frame ones; the method was immunoSEQ multiplex PCR. The sample records roughly 110,000 clones, over 80% being singletons. This record comes from a study of T cell responses to AZD1222 COVID-19 vaccine. V was shortened by 5 bases and J by 2 bases, with 10 bases between the two germline ends. Per the germline V gene, CDR1 is SGHRS and CDR2 is YFSETQ. The CDR3 runs 14 residues. Sequencing used peripheral blood, obtained 28 days after the second AZD1222 dose. This sequence joins TRBV5-1 and TRBJ1-4, with D unresolved. The receptor's source is an adult who received the AZD1222 COVID-19 vaccine. CDR3 DNA: TGCGCCAGCAGACCGACGGTGACTAATGAAAAACTGTTTTTT. Encoded protein: CASRPTVTNEKLFF.